This T cell receptor beta chain is from a study of blood T cell repertoires in COVID-19. Study in general: PBMCs, B-cell-depleted T cells, or T cells provided the cDNA or gDNA that made up the material.

Source study methods: Amplified reference gene primers provided the basis for estimating nucleated cell counts. Produced via immunoSEQ multiplex PCR; TCRdb's table is partial and in-frame only. V, J and clone size reflect that table, while D and trimming were determined from the DNA. The sample yields 45,000 to 60,000 clones, 84% seen once. Losses at the gene ends were 3 bases for V and 1 base for J; bases not matched to a gene: 5. CDR3 length: 16 amino acids. Germline CDR1 is SGHRS and CDR2 is YFSETQ. This clone is a singleton in its sample. The V call is TRBV5-1, the J call TRBJ2-3, with 10 bases identical to TRBD2. Sequences were obtained from peripheral blood. The sequence was obtained from a woman of 80 years or more with acute or convalescent COVID-19. The CDR3 reads CASSSSGGWGTDTQYF. CDR3 in DNA: TGCGCCAGCAGCTCTAGCGGGGGCTGGGGCACAGATACGCAGTATTTT.